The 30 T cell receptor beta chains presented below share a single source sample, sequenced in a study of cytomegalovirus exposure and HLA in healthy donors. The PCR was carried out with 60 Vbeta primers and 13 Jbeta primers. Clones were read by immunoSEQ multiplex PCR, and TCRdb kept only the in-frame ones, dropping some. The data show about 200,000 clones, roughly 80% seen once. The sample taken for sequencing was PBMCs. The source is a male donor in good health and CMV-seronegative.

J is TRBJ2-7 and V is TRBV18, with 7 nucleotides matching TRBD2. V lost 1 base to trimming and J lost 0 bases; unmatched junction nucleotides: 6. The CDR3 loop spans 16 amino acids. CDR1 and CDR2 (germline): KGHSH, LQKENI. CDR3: CASSPRAGGSSYEQYF. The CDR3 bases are TGTGCCAGCTCACCACGAGCTGGCGGGAGCTCCTACGAGCAGTACTTC.

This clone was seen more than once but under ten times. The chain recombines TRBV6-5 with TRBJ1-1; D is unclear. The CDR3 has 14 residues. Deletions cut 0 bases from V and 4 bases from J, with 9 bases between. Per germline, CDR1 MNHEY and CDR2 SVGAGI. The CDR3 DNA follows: TGTGCCAGCAGTTACTCGAGATCGGGCACTGAAGCTTTCTTT. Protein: CASSYSRSGTEAFF.

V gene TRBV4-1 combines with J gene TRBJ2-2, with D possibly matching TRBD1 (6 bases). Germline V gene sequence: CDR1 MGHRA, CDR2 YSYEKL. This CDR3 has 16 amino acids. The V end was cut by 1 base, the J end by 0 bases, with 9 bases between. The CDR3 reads CASSQGPGANTGELFF. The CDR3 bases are TGCGCCAGCAGCCAAGGCCCAGGGGCGAACACCGGGGAGCTGTTTTTT.

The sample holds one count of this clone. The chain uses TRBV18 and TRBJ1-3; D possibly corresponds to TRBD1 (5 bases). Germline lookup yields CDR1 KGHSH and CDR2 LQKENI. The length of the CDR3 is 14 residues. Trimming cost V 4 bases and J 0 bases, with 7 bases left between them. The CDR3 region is CASSQDSSGNTIYF. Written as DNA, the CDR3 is TGTGCCAGCTCACAAGACAGCTCTGGAAACACCATATATTTT.

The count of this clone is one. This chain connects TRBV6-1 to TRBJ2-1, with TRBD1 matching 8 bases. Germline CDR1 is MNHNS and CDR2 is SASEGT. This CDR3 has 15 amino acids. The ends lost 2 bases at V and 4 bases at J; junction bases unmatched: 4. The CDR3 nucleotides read TGTGCCAGCAGTGAAAGGACAGGGAATTACAATGAGCAGTTCTTC. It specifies CASSERTGNYNEQFF.

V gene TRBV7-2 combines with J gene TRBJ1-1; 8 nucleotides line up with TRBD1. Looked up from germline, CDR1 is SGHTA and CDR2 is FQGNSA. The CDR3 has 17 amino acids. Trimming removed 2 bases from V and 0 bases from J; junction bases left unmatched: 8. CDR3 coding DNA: TGTGCCAGCAGCTTACGGCGACAGGGGTTGATGAACACTGAAGCTTTCTTT. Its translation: CASSLRRQGLMNTEAFF.

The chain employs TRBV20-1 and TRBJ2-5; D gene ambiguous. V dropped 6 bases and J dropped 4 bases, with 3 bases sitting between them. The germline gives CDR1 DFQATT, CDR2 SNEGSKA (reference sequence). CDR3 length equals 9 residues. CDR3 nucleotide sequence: TGCAGTGCCGGAGAGACCCAGTACTTC. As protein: CSAGETQYF.

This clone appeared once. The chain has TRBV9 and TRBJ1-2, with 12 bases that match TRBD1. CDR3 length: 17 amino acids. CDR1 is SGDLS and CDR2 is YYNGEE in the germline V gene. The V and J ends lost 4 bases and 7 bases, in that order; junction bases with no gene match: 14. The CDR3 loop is CASSPSGTGGQIRGYTF. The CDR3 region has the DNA TGTGCCAGCAGCCCCTCCGGGACAGGGGGCCAGATCCGTGGCTACACCTTC.

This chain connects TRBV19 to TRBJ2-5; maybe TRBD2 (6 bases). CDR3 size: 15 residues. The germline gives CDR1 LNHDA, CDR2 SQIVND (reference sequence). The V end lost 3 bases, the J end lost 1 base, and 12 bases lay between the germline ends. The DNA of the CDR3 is TGTGCCAGTAGTATCGGAGGGAAGTTCCAAGAGACCCAGTACTTC. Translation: CASSIGGKFQETQYF.

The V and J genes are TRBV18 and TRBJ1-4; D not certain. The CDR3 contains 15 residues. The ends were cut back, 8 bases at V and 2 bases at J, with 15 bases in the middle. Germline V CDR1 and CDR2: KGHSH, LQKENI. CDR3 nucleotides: TGTGCCAGCGCCACCACCGCGGGGACTAATGAAAAACTGTTTTTT. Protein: CASATTAGTNEKLFF. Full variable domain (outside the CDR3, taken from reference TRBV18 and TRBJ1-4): NAGVMQNPRHLVRRRGQEARLRCSPMKGHSHVYWYRQLPEEGLKFMVYLQKENIIDESGMPKERFSAEFPKEGPSILRIQQVVRGDSAAYFCASATTAGTNEKLFFGSGTQLSVL.

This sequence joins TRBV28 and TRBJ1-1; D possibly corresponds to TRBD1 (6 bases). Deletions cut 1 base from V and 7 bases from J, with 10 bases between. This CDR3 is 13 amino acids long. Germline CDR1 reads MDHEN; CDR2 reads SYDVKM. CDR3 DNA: TGTGCCAGCAGTTTATACAGGGCGGGTGAAGCTTTCTTT. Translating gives CASSLYRAGEAFF.

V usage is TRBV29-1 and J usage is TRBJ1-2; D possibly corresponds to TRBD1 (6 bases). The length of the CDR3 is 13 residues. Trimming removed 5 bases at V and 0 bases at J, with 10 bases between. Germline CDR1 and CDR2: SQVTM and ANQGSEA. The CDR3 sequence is CSVRTAANYGYTF. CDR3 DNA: TGCAGCGTTAGGACAGCAGCTAACTATGGCTACACCTTC.

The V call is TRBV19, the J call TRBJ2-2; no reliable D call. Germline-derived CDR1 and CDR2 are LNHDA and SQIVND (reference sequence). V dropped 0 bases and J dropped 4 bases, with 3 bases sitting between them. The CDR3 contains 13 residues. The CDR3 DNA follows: TGTGCCAGTAGTATAGACAGCACCGGGGAGCTGTTTTTT. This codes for CASSIDSTGELFF.

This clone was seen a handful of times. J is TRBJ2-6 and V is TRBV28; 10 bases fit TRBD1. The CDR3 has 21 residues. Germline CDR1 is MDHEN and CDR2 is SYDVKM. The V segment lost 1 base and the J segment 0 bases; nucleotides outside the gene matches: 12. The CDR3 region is CASSLFRTGGWRVSGANVLTF. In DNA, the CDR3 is TGTGCCAGCAGTTTATTTAGGACAGGGGGATGGAGGGTCTCTGGGGCCAACGTCCTGACTTTC. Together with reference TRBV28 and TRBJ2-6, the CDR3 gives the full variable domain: DVKVTQSSRYLVKRTGEKVFLECVQDMDHENMFWYRQDPGLGLRLIYFSYDVKMKEKGDIPEGYSVSREKKERFSLILESASTNQTSMYLCASSLFRTGGWRVSGANVLTFGAGSRLTVL.

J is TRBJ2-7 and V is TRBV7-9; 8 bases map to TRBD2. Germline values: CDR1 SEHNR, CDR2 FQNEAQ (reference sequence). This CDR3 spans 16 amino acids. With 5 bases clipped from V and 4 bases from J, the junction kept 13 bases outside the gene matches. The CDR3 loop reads CASSPHSTGRGYEQYF. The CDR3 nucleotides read TGTGCCAGCAGCCCCCACTCCACCGGGAGGGGGTACGAGCAGTACTTC.

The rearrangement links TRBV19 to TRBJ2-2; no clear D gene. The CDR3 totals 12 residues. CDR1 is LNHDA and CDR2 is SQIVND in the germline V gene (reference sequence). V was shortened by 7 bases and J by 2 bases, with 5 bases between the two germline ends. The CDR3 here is CASTYNTGELFF. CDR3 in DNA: TGTGCCAGTACCTATAACACCGGGGAGCTGTTTTTT. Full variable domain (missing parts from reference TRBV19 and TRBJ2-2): DGGITQSPKYLFRKEGQNVTLSCEQNLNHDAMYWYRQDPGQGLRLIYYSQIVNDFQKGDIAEGYSVSREKKESFPLTVTSAQKNPTAFYLCASTYNTGELFFGEGSRLTVL.

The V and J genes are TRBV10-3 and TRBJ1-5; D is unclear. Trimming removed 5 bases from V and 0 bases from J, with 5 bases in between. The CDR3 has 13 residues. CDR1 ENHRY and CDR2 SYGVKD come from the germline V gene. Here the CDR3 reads CAISPYSNQPQHF. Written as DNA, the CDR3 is TGTGCCATCAGTCCCTATAGCAATCAGCCCCAGCATTTT.

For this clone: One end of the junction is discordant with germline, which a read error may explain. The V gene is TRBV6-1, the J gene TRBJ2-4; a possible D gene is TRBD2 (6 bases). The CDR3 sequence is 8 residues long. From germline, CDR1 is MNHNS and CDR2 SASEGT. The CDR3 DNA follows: TGTGCCAGCGGGACTCTTGACTTC. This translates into CASGTLDF.

The CDR3 protein is CASSLGGINSLEAFF. CDR3 DNA: TGTGCCAGCAGCTTGGGGGGCATAAATTCCCTTGAAGCTTTCTTT. The genes are TRBV5-5 and TRBJ1-1; D may be TRBD1 (5 bases). V lost 0 bases and J 7 bases, leaving 16 bases between the germline ends. This CDR3 has 15 residues. Germline V CDR1 and CDR2: SGHKS, YYEKEE (reference sequence).

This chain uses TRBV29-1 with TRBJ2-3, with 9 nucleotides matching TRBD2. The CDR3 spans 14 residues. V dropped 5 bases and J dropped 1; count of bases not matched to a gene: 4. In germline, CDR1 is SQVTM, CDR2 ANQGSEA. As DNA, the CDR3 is TGCAGCGTTTCGGGCGGGAGGGGCACAGATACGCAGTATTTT. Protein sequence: CSVSGGRGTDTQYF.

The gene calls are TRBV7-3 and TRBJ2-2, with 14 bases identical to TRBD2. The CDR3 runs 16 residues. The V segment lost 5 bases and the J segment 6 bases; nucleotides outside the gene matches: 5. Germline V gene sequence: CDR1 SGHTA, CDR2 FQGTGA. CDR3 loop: CASSPPGLAGAGELFF. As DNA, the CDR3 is TGTGCCAGCAGCCCCCCGGGACTAGCGGGAGCCGGGGAGCTGTTTTTT.

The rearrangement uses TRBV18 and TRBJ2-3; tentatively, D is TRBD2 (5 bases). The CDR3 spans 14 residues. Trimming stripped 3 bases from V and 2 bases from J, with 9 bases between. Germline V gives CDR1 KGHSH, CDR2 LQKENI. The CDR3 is CASSPLRDTDTQYF. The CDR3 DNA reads TGTGCCAGCTCACCCCTCCGGGACACAGATACGCAGTATTTT. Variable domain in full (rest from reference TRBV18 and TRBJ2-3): NAGVMQNPRHLVRRRGQEARLRCSPMKGHSHVYWYRQLPEEGLKFMVYLQKENIIDESGMPKERFSAEFPKEGPSILRIQQVVRGDSAAYFCASSPLRDTDTQYFGPGTRLTVL.

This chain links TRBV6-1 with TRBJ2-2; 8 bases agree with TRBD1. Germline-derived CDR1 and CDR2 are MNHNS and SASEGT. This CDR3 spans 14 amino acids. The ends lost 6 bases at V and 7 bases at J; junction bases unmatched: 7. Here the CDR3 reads CASRRTGKNGELFF. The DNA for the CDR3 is TGTGCCAGCAGGAGGACAGGGAAAAACGGGGAGCTGTTTTTT.

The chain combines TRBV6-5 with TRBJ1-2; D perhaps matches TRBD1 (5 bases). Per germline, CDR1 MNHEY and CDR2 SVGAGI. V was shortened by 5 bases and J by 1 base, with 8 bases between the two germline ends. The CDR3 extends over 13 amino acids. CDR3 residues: CASSLQDNYGYTF. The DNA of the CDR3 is TGTGCCAGCAGTCTACAGGATAACTATGGCTACACCTTC.

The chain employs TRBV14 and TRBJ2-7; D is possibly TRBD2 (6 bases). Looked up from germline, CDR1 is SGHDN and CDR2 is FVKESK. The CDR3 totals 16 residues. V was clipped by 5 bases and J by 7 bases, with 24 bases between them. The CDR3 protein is CASSSAGLALWGEQYF. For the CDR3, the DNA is TGTGCCAGCAGCTCCGCGGGGCTAGCGTTGTGGGGGGAGCAGTACTTC.

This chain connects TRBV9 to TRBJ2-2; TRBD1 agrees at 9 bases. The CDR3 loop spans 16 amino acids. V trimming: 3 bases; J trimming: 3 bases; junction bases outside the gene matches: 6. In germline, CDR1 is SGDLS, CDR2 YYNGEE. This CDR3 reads CASSAWGQGYTGELFF. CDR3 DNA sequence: TGTGCCAGCAGCGCCTGGGGACAGGGTTACACCGGGGAGCTGTTTTTT.

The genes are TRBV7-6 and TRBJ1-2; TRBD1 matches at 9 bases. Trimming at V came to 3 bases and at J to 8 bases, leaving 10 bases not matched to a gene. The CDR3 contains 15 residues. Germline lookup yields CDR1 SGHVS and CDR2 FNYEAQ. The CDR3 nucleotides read TGTGCCAGCAGCTTGGGGGGACAGGGACCCGAGGGCTACACCTTC. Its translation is CASSLGGQGPEGYTF.

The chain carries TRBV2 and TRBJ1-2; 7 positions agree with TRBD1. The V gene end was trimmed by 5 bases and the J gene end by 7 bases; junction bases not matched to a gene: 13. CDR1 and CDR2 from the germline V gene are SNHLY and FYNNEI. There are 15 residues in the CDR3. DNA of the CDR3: TGTGCCAGCAGTTACAAAGGACAGGCCTTATCTGGCTACACCTTC. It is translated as CASSYKGQALSGYTF.

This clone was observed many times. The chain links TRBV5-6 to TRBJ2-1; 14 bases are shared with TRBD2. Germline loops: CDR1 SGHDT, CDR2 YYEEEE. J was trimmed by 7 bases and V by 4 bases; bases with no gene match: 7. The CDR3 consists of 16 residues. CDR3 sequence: CASSLGLAGVSNEQFF. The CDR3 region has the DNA TGTGCCAGCAGCCTGGGACTAGCGGGAGTATCGAATGAGCAGTTCTTC.

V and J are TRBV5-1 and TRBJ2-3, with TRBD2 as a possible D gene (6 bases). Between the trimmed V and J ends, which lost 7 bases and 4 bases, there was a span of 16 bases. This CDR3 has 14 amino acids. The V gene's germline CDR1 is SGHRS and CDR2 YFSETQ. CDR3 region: CASRAGYGADTQYF. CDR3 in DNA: TGCGCCAGCCGGGCGGGATATGGCGCAGATACGCAGTATTTT.